Sequencing of this TCR beta chain was carried out in a study of blood T cell repertoires in COVID-19. Turning to the study itself: The origin of the acute and convalescent COVID-19 samples was the United States, Italy and Spain. Sources were T cells, B-cell-depleted T cells, or PBMCs; the material itself was cDNA or gDNA.

Trimming shortened V by 3 bases and J by 4 bases, and 12 bases separated the two germline ends. The CDR3 spans 14 residues. Germline V gives CDR1 MNHEY, CDR2 SMNVEV (reference sequence). This clone was detected only a few times. Under the authors' procedure: Nucleated cell counts were estimated from reference gene primer amplification. Method: immunoSEQ multiplex PCR; TCRdb's copy keeps in-frame clones and lacks some. V and J calls and clone size come straight from that table; D and trimming were deduced from the DNA. The top ten clones hold over 4% of a sample with about 87,000 clones, around 87% of them seen once.

V usage is TRBV27 and J usage is TRBJ1-2; D unresolved. The sample consisted of peripheral blood. The clonotype was recovered from a man aged 40-49 years with acute or convalescent COVID-19. In DNA, the CDR3 is TGTGCCAGCAGTTTCCACCGAGGCCTCTATGGCTACACCTTC. This translates into CASSFHRGLYGYTF.